Listed here are 16 T cell receptor beta chains from one sample, sequenced in a study of shared clonotypes between healthy human individuals. This table comes from immunoSEQ multiplex PCR, and its TCRdb copy is limited to in-frame clones, with some not included. The table includes about 1.1 million clones, around 77% detected once. Sequencing was done on a sample of memory CD4+ T cells from PBMCs. Subset here: CD45RA-negative fraction. The receptors derive from a young man in good health. Some clones in this sample may be carry-over from other donors' samples.

The chain employs TRBV7-6 and TRBJ2-7; 9 positions agree with TRBD1. The CDR3 has 15 amino acids. V dropped 5 bases and J dropped 3; count of bases not matched to a gene: 8. Looked up from germline, CDR1 is SGHVS and CDR2 is FNYEAQ. The CDR3 region is CASSASQGAGYEQYF. CDR3 DNA sequence: TGTGCCAGCAGCGCGTCACAGGGGGCTGGCTACGAGCAGTACTTC.

DNA for the CDR3: TGTGCCTGGAGTGCTCAGTGGAATCAGCCCCAGCATTTT. Its translation: CAWSAQWNQPQHF. This chain connects TRBV30 to TRBJ1-5, with D hard to call. Germline V CDR1 and CDR2: GTSNPN, SVGIG (reference sequence). The V end lost 1 base, the J end lost 4 bases, and 8 bases lay between the germline ends. This CDR3 region has 13 residues.

The chain links TRBV5-1 to TRBJ2-4; D is tentatively TRBD1 or TRBD2 (5 bases each). Per the germline V gene, CDR1 is SGHRS and CDR2 is YFSETQ. The CDR3 has 16 amino acids. Trimming took 0 bases from V and 0 from J, leaving 10 bases between them. CDR3 bases: TGCGCCAGCAGCTTGGGAGGGGCCCAAGCCAAAAACATTCAGTACTTC. Translating it yields CASSLGGAQAKNIQYF.

V is TRBV5-4 and J is TRBJ2-2, with a possible D match to TRBD2 (6 bases). CDR1 is SGHNT, CDR2 YYREEE, per germline (reference sequence). Trimming removed 0 bases from V and 4 bases from J, with 10 bases in between. The CDR3 totals 15 residues. CDR3: CASSLGRGGTGELFF. The CDR3 DNA sequence: TGTGCCAGCAGCTTGGGGCGGGGCGGCACCGGGGAGCTGTTTTTT.

The genes are TRBV2 and TRBJ2-2; D is possibly TRBD2 (6 bases). CDR1 and CDR2 (germline): SNHLY, FYNNEI. There are 15 residues in the CDR3. Trimming took off 6 bases at V and 6 bases at J, with 17 bases between the two ends. CDR3 amino acids: CASRPLAVRSGELFF. As DNA, the CDR3 is TGTGCCAGCAGACCACTAGCCGTACGTTCCGGGGAGCTGTTTTTT. Full variable domain (missing parts from reference TRBV2 and TRBJ2-2): EPEVTQTPSHQVTQMGQEVILRCVPISNHLYFYWYRQILGQKVEFLVSFYNNEISEKSEIFDDQFSVERPDGSNFTLKIRSTKLEDSAMYFCASRPLAVRSGELFFGEGSRLTVL.

The chain couples TRBV28 to TRBJ2-7; no firm D call. V was trimmed by 4 bases and J by 0 bases, leaving 10 bases between them. Germline V gene lookup returns CDR1 MDHEN and CDR2 SYDVKM. The length of the CDR3 is 14 residues. The CDR3 DNA reads as TGTGCCAGCAGTTCGGGCCCGAGCTCCTACGAGCAGTACTTC. The encoded protein is CASSSGPSSYEQYF.

The chain joins TRBV18 to TRBJ2-7; the D gene is possibly TRBD1 (5 bases). In germline, CDR1 is KGHSH, CDR2 LQKENI. CDR3 size: 13 residues. The V end lost 0 bases, the J end lost 5 bases, and 8 bases lay between the germline ends. CDR3 nucleotides: TGTGCCAGCTCACCACCGGCCAGGGACGAGCAGTACTTC. Amino acids: CASSPPARDEQYF.

V usage is TRBV29-1 and J usage is TRBJ2-1; 7 bases map to TRBD2. Germline V lookup: CDR1 SQVTM, CDR2 ANQGSEA. Trimming took 7 bases from V and 5 from J; bases not matched to a gene: 17. The CDR3 contains 16 residues. As DNA, the CDR3 is TGCAGCGATCGCCGCAGGGTTGGTAGCGGGCACAATGAGCAGTTCTTC. This encodes CSDRRRVGSGHNEQFF.

This clone was counted between two and nine times. This chain joins TRBV7-9 and TRBJ1-4, with D maybe TRBD1 (6 bases). V lost 3 bases and J lost 10, with 12 bases in between. The germline gives CDR1 SEHNR, CDR2 FQNEAQ (reference sequence). The CDR3 sequence is 13 residues long. CDR3 in amino acids: CASSFAGEGKLFF. CDR3 bases: TGTGCCAGCAGCTTTGCAGGGGAAGGAAAACTGTTTTTT. Full variable domain (missing parts from reference TRBV7-9 and TRBJ1-4): DTGVSQNPRHKITKRGQNVTFRCDPISEHNRLYWYRQTLGQGPEFLTYFQNEAQLEKSRLLSDRFSAERPKGSFSTLEIQRTEQGDSAMYLCASSFAGEGKLFFGSGTQLSVL.

The genes are TRBV10-2 and TRBJ2-7, with 7 bases matching TRBD2. The V and J ends lost 7 bases and 3 bases, in that order; junction bases with no gene match: 9. The CDR3 sequence is 14 residues long. CDR1 and CDR2 (germline): WSHSY, SAAADI. The CDR3: CASTQAGTFYEQYF. The CDR3 DNA follows: TGCGCCAGCACCCAAGCGGGAACCTTCTACGAGCAGTACTTC.

The chain combines TRBV5-1 with TRBJ2-3; D call uncertain. CDR1 and CDR2 (germline): SGHRS, YFSETQ. The CDR3 has 16 amino acids. V was shortened by 4 bases and J by 0 bases, with 15 bases between the two germline ends. The CDR3: CASSATAMTSTDTQYF. In DNA form, the CDR3 reads TGCGCCAGCAGCGCTACTGCAATGACTAGCACAGATACGCAGTATTTT.

The J gene is TRBJ2-7, the V gene TRBV2, with 7 bases fitting TRBD1. This CDR3 has 14 amino acids. Germline V gene sequence: CDR1 SNHLY, CDR2 FYNNEI. The J segment lost 2 bases and the V segment lost 3 bases, leaving 4 bases of the junction unmatched. Written as DNA, the CDR3 is TGTGCCAGCAGTGAGTACAGGGGCGCCTACGAGCAGTACTTC. This gives the protein CASSEYRGAYEQYF.

The chain couples TRBV11-2 to TRBJ2-7; TRBD1 might be the D (6 bases). The CDR3 sequence is 11 residues long. CDR1 is SGHAT, CDR2 FQNNGV, per germline. V lost 4 bases, J lost 7 bases, and 8 bases lay in between. CDR3 DNA sequence: TGTGCCAGCAGCTGGACAGATGAGCAGTACTTC. The encoded protein is CASSWTDEQYF.

The V gene is TRBV7-9, the J gene TRBJ2-5; no clear D. Trimming cost V 1 base and J 1 base, with 7 bases left between them. The CDR3 has 14 residues. Germline V gene sequence: CDR1 SEHNR, CDR2 FQNEAQ (reference sequence). This chain's CDR3 is CASSLVDGQETQYF. The DNA for the CDR3 is TGTGCCAGCAGCTTAGTGGACGGCCAAGAGACCCAGTACTTC.

The chain carries TRBV7-8 and TRBJ2-1; no clear D. CDR3 length: 14 residues. V lost 2 bases to trimming and J lost 9 bases, with 14 bases between them. Germline CDR1 is SGHVS and CDR2 is FQNEAQ. CDR3 sequence reads: CASSLLVNNLEQFF. The DNA for the CDR3 is TGTGCCAGCAGCTTACTAGTCAATAATCTTGAGCAGTTCTTC.

The chain couples TRBV5-1 to TRBJ1-1; D possibly corresponds to TRBD1 (5 bases). Looked up from germline, CDR1 is SGHRS and CDR2 is YFSETQ. The V end was cut by 0 bases, the J end by 3 bases, with 12 bases between. The CDR3 totals 15 residues. The DNA of the CDR3 is TGCGCCAGCAGCTTGGCCCCGGGGGGTGACACTGAAGCTTTCTTT. Amino acids: CASSLAPGGDTEAFF.